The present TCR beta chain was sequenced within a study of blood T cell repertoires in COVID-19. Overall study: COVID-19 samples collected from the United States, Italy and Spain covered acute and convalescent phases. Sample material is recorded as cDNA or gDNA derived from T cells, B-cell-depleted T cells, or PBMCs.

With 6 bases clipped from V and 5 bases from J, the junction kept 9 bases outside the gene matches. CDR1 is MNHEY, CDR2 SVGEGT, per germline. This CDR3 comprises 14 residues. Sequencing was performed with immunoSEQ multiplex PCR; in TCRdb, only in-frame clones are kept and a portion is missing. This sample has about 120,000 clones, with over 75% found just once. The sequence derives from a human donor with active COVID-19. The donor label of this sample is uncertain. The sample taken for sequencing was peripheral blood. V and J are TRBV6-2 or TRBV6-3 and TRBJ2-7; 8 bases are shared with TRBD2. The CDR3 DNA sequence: TGTGCCAGCAGCGACGGGGGGGCCGTCCACGAGCAGTACTTC. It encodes CASSDGGAVHEQYF.